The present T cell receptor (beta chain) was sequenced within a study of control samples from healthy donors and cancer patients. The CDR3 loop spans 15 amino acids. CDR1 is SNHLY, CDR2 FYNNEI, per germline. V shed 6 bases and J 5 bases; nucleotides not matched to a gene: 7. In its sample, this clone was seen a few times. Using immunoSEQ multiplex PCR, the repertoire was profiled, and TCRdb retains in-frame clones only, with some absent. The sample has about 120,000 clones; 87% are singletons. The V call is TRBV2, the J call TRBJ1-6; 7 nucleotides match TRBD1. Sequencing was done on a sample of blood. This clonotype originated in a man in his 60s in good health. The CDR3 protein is CASRAQGMDNSPLHF. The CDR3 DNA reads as TGTGCCAGCAGGGCACAGGGGATGGATAATTCACCCCTCCACTTT.